This T cell receptor (beta chain) was sequenced for a study of cytomegalovirus exposure and HLA in healthy donors. Study-wide results and caveats: The authors later found most CMV-associated TCR beta chains appeared HLA-restricted. Information on immune exposure was restricted to one variable (CMV serostatus). Accurate HLA-A and HLA-B prediction from TCR beta sequences was reported for most subjects. In all likelihood, a cluster of highly shared sequence variants was a sequencing artifact.

The PCR used 60 Vbeta and 13 Jbeta primers. Measured with immunoSEQ multiplex PCR; TCRdb has only the in-frame clones, and not every one. This table holds 250,000 to 350,000 clones, about nine tenths found once. Comments on this clone: Its matching antigen is unknown.

Germline values: CDR1 SEHNR, CDR2 FQNEAQ (reference sequence). V shed 1 base and J 11 bases; nucleotides not matched to a gene: 6. The CDR3 loop spans 13 amino acids. The chain employs TRBV7-9 and TRBJ1-1, with 8 positions matching TRBD1. Sequenced material: PBMCs. The TCR sequence derives from a man in his forties in good health and CMV-seropositive. CDR3 protein: CASSLGQGAKAFF. CDR3 DNA sequence: TGTGCCAGCAGCTTAGGTCAGGGGGCGAAGGCTTTCTTT.